Given below is one TCR beta chain in context. This entry belongs to a study of blood T cell repertoires in COVID-19. Losses at the gene ends were 5 bases for V and 1 base for J; bases not matched to a gene: 3. CDR1 is MNHNS, CDR2 SASEGT, per germline. CDR3 length: 14 amino acids. TCRdb's table, derived via immunoSEQ multiplex PCR, lists solely in-frame clones and lacks some. The profile shows 300,000 to 350,000 clones, approximately 85% of them singletons. The sequence derives from a man aged 25-45 years who had recovered from COVID-19. V usage is TRBV6-1 and J usage is TRBJ1-1; TRBD1 aligns across 8 bases. Sequencing input: PBMCs or T cells enriched from blood (not recorded which). CDR3 in amino acids: CASSTQGANTEAFF. CDR3 bases: TGTGCCAGCAGTACTCAGGGGGCGAACACTGAAGCTTTCTTT.